What follows are 13 T cell receptor beta chains derived from one specimen sequenced in a study of blood T cells in healthy people across ages. Primed by a sample-barcoded 5' primer and a J-beta primer mix, a second PCR proceeded for about 6 to 12 cycles. TCRdb fed the 5' RACE reads into MiXCR, producing one record per CDR3 protein. The repertoire has 700,000 to 950,000 distinct CDR3 sequences, 58% of them found once; the top ten carry over 20%. Sequenced sample: blood. The source of these receptors is a man aged 30 to 45 in good health.

V usage is TRBV10-3 and J usage is TRBJ1-1, with 11 positions matching TRBD1. CDR1 is ENHRY and CDR2 is SYGVKD in the germline V gene. With V trimmed by 8 bases and J by 3 bases, 2 bases remained unmatched. This CDR3 spans 13 amino acids. This CDR3 reads CAIGTGGYTEAFF. For the CDR3, the DNA is TGTGCCATCGGGACAGGGGGTTACACTGAAGCTTTCTTT.

Note on this clonotype: One end of the junction is discordant with germline, which a read error may explain. The chain is built from TRBV7-2 and TRBJ2-3; maybe TRBD2 (7 bases). The CDR3 loop spans 14 amino acids. Looked up from germline, CDR1 is SGHTA and CDR2 is FQGNSA. CDR3 coding DNA: TGTGCCACCGCGATGTGGGGGGGCACAGATATGCAGTATTTT. This codes for CATAMWGGTDMQYF.

V and J are TRBV7-2 and TRBJ2-1; D is unresolved. The CDR3 spans 13 residues. The germline V gene encodes CDR1 SGHTA and CDR2 FQGNSA. The V end was cut by 8 bases, the J end by 13 bases, with 21 bases between. The CDR3 region has the DNA TGTGCCAGCGGGAACAGTCCAGGCGAGACCCAGTTCTTC. Amino acid sequence: CASGNSPGETQFF. Based on the CDR3 plus reference TRBV7-2 and TRBJ2-1, the full variable domain is GAGVSQSPSNKVTEKGKDVELRCDPISGHTALYWYRQSLGQGLEFLIYFQGNSAPDKSGLPSDRFSAERTGGSVSTLTIQRTQQEDSAVYLCASGNSPGETQFFGPGTRLTVL.

V usage is TRBV28 and J usage is TRBJ2-4, with 7 nucleotides matching TRBD2. The tail of the sequence fits TRBJ2-5 better, so the J call may be wrong. The germline CDR1 and CDR2 sequences are MDHEN and SYDVKM. The CDR3 has 13 amino acids. CDR3 protein: CANKSSGLETQYF. CDR3 bases: TGTGCCAACAAGTCTAGCGGATTAGAGACCCAGTACTTC.

This clonotype came up once. This chain joins TRBV27 and TRBJ2-5; D possibly corresponds to TRBD2 (5 bases). This CDR3 spans 11 amino acids. The germline V gene has CDR1 MNHEY and CDR2 SMNVEV (reference sequence). Trimming cost V 6 bases and J 7 bases, with 9 bases left between them. The CDR3 nucleotides are TGTGCCAGCAGGTCCGAGGGGACCCAGTACTTC. Translation gives CASRSEGTQYF.

The chain carries TRBV7-9 and TRBJ2-1, with a weak D call TRBD2 (6 bases). Between the trimmed V and J ends, which lost 7 bases and 4 bases, there was a span of 14 bases. The V gene's germline CDR1 is SEHNR and CDR2 FQNEAQ (reference sequence). CDR3 length: 14 residues. The CDR3 region has the DNA TGTGCCAGCACCGTTAGCGGAAAGTACAATGAGCAGTTCTTC. Its protein product is CASTVSGKYNEQFF.

V is TRBV7-2 and J is TRBJ2-2, with D unclear. There are 15 residues in the CDR3. CDR1 is SGHTA, CDR2 FQGNSA, per germline. Deletions cut 4 bases from V and 6 bases from J, with 15 bases between. CDR3 sequence reads: CASSSGRSTSGELFF. Written as DNA, the CDR3 is TGTGCCAGCAGCTCGGGCCGATCCACTTCCGGGGAGCTGTTTTTT.

This clonotype was detected only a few times. V usage is TRBV20-1 and J usage is TRBJ2-1, with 11 bases aligning to TRBD2. V shed 1 base and J 9 bases; nucleotides not matched to a gene: 8. Germline CDR1 is DFQATT and CDR2 is SNEGSKA (reference sequence). This CDR3 region has 15 residues. In DNA, the CDR3 is TGCAGTGCTAGAGTAGCGACTAGCGGGATCGCTGAGCAGTTCTTC. As protein: CSARVATSGIAEQFF.

The chain couples TRBV11-2 to TRBJ2-7; D not certain. Trimming shortened V by 5 bases and J by 1 base, and 24 bases separated the two germline ends. There are 18 residues in the CDR3. Per germline, CDR1 SGHAT and CDR2 FQNNGV. The CDR3, as DNA: TGTGCCAGCAGCGGCAGGACGTACTCCCTTTTGGCGTCCTACGAGCAGTACTTC. Its protein product is CASSGRTYSLLASYEQYF. The full variable domain, completed using reference TRBV11-2 and TRBJ2-7, is EAGVAQSPRYKIIEKRQSVAFWCNPISGHATLYWYQQILGQGPKLLIQFQNNGVVDDSQLPKDRFSAERLKGVDSTLKIQPAKLEDSAVYLCASSGRTYSLLASYEQYFGPGTRLTVT.

This clonotype has just a few counts. The gene calls are TRBV4-3 and TRBJ2-6; D ambiguous. The CDR3 has 16 residues. Trimming shortened V by 0 bases and J by 3 bases, and 9 bases separated the two germline ends. Germline CDR1 and CDR2: LGHNA and YSLEER. The CDR3 region has the DNA TGCGCCAGCAGCCAAGATAAGGGATTTGGGGCCAACGTCCTGACTTTC. Protein: CASSQDKGFGANVLTF.

The CDR3 DNA is TGTGCCAGCAGCTTAGCCGGCCCCGATGAGCAGTTCTTC. Encoded protein: CASSLAGPDEQFF. The V gene is TRBV7-6, the J gene TRBJ2-1; D not resolved. The CDR3 spans 13 residues. The V end lost 0 bases, the J end lost 8 bases, and 8 bases lay between the germline ends. Germline CDR1 and CDR2: SGHVS and FNYEAQ.

This clonotype is a singleton in its sample. The rearrangement joins TRBV3-1 to TRBJ2-1; 7 bases are a match to TRBD2. CDR3 length: 15 residues. Germline CDR1 reads LGHDT; CDR2 reads YNNKEL (reference sequence). Trimming took 5 bases from V and 6 from J; bases not matched to a gene: 10. The CDR3 DNA reads TGTGCCAGCAGCTTACGGACTAGTAGGTCCAATGAGCAGTTCTTC. Amino acids: CASSLRTSRSNEQFF.

The chain combines TRBV7-9 with TRBJ2-1, with 8 bases identical to TRBD2. After removal of 5 bases from V and 3 bases from J, the junction contained 6 bases not matched to a gene. Germline loops: CDR1 SEHNR, CDR2 FQNEAQ (reference sequence). This CDR3 spans 15 amino acids. CDR3 nucleotide sequence: TGTGCCAGCAGCCCGAGCGGGAGAGGCTACAATGAGCAGTTCTTC. Translating it yields CASSPSGRGYNEQFF.